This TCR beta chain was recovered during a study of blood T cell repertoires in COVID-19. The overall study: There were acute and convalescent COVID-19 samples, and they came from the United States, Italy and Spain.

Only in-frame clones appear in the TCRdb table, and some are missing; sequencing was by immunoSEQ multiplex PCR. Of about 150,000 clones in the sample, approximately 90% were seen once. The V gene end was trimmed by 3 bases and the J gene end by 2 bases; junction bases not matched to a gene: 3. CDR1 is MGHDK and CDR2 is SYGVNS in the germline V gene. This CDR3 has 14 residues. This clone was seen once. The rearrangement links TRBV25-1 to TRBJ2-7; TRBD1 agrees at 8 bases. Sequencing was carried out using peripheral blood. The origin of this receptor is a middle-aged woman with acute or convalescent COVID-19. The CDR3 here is CASSEDRATYEQYF. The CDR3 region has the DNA TGTGCCAGCAGTGAGGACAGGGCAACCTACGAGCAGTACTTC.